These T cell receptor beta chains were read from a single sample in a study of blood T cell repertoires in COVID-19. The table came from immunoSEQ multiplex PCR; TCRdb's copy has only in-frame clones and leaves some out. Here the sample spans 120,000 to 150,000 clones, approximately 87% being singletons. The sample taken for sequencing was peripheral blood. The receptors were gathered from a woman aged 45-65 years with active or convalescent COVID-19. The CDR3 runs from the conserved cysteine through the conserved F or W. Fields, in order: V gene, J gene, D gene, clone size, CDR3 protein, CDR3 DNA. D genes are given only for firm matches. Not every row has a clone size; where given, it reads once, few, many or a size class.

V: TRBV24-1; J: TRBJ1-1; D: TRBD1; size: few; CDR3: CATSDYRGLAFF; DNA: TGTGCCACCAGTGATTACAGGGGTTTAGCTTTCTTT
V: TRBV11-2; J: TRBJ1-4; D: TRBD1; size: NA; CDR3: CASSLAGGQGGEKLFF; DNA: TGTGCCAGCAGCTTAGCTGGTGGGCAGGGGGGCGAAAAACTGTTTTTT
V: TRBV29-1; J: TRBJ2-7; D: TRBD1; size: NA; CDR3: CSVLDRAYEQYF; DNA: TGCAGCGTTCTAGACAGGGCTTACGAGCAGTACTTC
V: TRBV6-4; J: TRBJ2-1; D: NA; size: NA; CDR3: CASSVHPGSYNEQFF; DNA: TGTGCCAGCAGCGTACACCCAGGGTCCTACAATGAGCAGTTCTTC
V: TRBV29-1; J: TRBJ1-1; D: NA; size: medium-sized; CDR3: CSVGGGNTEAFF; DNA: TGCAGCGTTGGGGGGGGGAACACTGAAGCTTTCTTT
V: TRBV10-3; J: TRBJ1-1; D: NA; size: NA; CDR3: CAIQGNRNTEAFF; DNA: TGTGCCATCCAGGGGAACAGGAACACTGAAGCTTTCTTT
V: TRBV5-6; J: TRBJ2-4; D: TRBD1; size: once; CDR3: CASSPGQGIVWTKNIQYF; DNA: TGTGCCAGCAGCCCGGGACAGGGGATAGTGTGGACCAAAAACATTCAGTACTTC
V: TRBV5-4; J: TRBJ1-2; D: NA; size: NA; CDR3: CASSLVGSPEYGYTF; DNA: TGTGCCAGCAGCTTGGTAGGCAGTCCGGAGTATGGCTACACCTTC
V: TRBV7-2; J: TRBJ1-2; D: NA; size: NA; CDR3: CASSSESRGGLGYTF; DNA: TGTGCCAGCAGCTCCGAATCCCGGGGAGGGCTTGGCTACACCTTC
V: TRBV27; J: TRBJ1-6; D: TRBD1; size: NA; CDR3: CASRAGGLGYNSPLHF; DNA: TGTGCCAGCAGAGCAGGGGGCCTAGGCTATAATTCACCCCTCCACTTT
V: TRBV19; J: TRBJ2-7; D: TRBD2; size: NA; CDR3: CASSTRLAGGPGSYEQYF; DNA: TGTGCCAGTAGTACCCGACTAGCGGGAGGGCCAGGTTCGTACGAGCAGTACTTC
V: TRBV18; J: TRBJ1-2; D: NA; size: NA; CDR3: CASSPDRNYGYTF; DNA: TGTGCCAGCTCACCCGACAGGAACTATGGCTACACCTTC
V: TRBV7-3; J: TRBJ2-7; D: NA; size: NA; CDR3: CASSLRAEYEQYF; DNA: TGTGCCAGCAGCTTAAGGGCCGAATACGAGCAGTACTTC
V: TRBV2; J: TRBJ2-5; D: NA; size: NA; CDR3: CASNRGGTSQETQYF; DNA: TGTGCCAGCAACCGTGGTGGGACTTCCCAAGAGACCCAGTACTTC
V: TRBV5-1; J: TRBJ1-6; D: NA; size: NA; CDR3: CASSLGQTQNSPLHF; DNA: TGCGCCAGCAGCTTGGGACAGACCCAGAATTCACCCCTCCACTTT
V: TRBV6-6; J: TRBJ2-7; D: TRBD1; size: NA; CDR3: CASSQPDRGGEQYF; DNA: TGTGCCAGCAGTCAACCAGACAGGGGGGGAGAGCAGTACTTC
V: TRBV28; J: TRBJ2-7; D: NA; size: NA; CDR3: CASSSRTIAYEQYF; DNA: TGTGCCAGCAGTTCCCGGACAATCGCCTACGAGCAGTACTTC
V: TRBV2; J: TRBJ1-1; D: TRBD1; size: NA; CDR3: CASSETGTGNTEAFF; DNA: TGTGCCAGCAGTGAGACCGGGACAGGGAACACTGAAGCTTTCTTT
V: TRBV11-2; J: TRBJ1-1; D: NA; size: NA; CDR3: CASSLHGGTEAFF; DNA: TGTGCCAGCAGCTTACACGGGGGCACTGAAGCTTTCTTT
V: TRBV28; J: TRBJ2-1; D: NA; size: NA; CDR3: CASSSKRVSSYNEQFF; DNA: TGTGCCAGCAGTTCTAAGCGGGTGAGCTCCTACAATGAGCAGTTCTTC
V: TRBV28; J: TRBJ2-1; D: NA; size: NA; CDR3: CASSPGTRGTYNEQFF; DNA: TGTGCCAGCAGTCCCGGGACAAGGGGCACCTACAATGAGCAGTTCTTC
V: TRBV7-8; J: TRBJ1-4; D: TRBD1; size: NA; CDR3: CASSGQGSWANEKLFF; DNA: TGTGCCAGCAGCGGACAGGGGTCTTGGGCTAATGAAAAACTGTTTTTT